The source of this T cell receptor (beta chain) is a study of monozygotic twins with cystic fibrosis. Study at large: Around 3 micrograms of fragmented DNA underwent around 16 PCR cycles for library preparation. Study-wide results and caveats: Monozygotic CF twins shared more identical nucleotide clonotypes than unrelated patients. Low clonality (median 0.0095) suggested a mostly naive repertoire. V usage most resembled the co-twin in 13 of 16 pairs.

Generated by immunoSEQ multiplex PCR, the TCRdb table keeps only in-frame clones and is missing some. Here the sample spans tens of thousands of clones, approximately 80% being singletons. As regards this clone: What it binds is not known.

The J segment lost 3 bases and the V segment lost 9 bases, leaving 8 bases of the junction unmatched. Germline V gene sequence: CDR1 PRHDT, CDR2 FYEKMQ (reference sequence). The CDR3 is made up of 14 amino acids. The V call is TRBV13, the J call TRBJ1-5; 7 bases fit TRBD1. This receptor was taken from a girl aged 2 to 10 with cystic fibrosis. Source material: blood. The CDR3 region is CARVQGKHNQPQHF. The CDR3 DNA sequence: TGTGCCAGGGTACAGGGGAAGCACAATCAGCCCCAGCATTTT.